This entry lists 20 T cell receptor beta chains sequenced from one sample in a study of blood T cell repertoires in COVID-19. The protocol was immunoSEQ multiplex PCR, while the TCRdb copy is restricted to in-frame clones and leaves out a portion. The sample lists 380,000 or so clones, around 90% occurring once. The sequencing sample was made of peripheral blood. These receptor sequences come from a man aged 40-49 years with acute or convalescent COVID-19.

V usage is TRBV6-2 or TRBV6-3 and J usage is TRBJ1-5; no definite D call. Trimming stripped 2 bases from V and 7 bases from J, with 12 bases between. Germline-derived CDR1 and CDR2 are MNHEY and SVGEGT. The CDR3 runs 14 residues. The DNA of the CDR3 is TGTGCCAGCAGTTACCTAGGAGAGCAGCAGCCCCAGCATTTT. Amino acids: CASSYLGEQQPQHF.

This clone appeared once. CDR3 amino acids: CASSVGGGEQFF. DNA of the CDR3: TGTGCCAGCAGCGTAGGGGGAGGTGAGCAGTTCTTC. The gene calls are TRBV9 and TRBJ2-1, with D maybe TRBD2 (6 bases). The CDR3 length is 12 residues. V was shortened by 0 bases and J by 9 bases, with 7 bases between the two germline ends. The germline V gene encodes CDR1 SGDLS and CDR2 YYNGEE.

The rearrangement links TRBV3-1 (or the pseudogene TRBV3-2) to TRBJ2-7; TRBD2 matches 8 bases. Germline CDR1 reads LGHDT; CDR2 reads YNNKEL (reference sequence). J gave up 1 base and V 6 bases, and 5 bases lay outside the gene matches. This CDR3 has 14 residues. CDR3 amino acids: CASSGGLVSYEQYF. CDR3 DNA sequence: TGTGCCAGCAGTGGGGGACTAGTATCCTACGAGCAGTACTTC.

Points on this clone: Germline and junction disagree at one end, which may indicate a read error. V usage is TRBV4-2 and J usage is TRBJ1-1; TRBD1 agrees at 7 bases. The CDR3 is 13 residues long. Germline-derived CDR1 and CDR2 are LGHNA and YNFKEQ. The CDR3 bases are TGTGCCAGCAGCAAAGAAGGACAGGCTGAAGCTTTCTTT. Its protein product is CASSKEGQAEAFF.

This clone was found many times. This sequence joins TRBV5-6 and TRBJ2-7; TRBD1 agrees at 11 bases. CDR1 is SGHDT and CDR2 is YYEEEE in the germline V gene. The V and J ends lost 3 bases and 4 bases, in that order; junction bases with no gene match: 6. The CDR3 has 15 residues. The CDR3: CASSSGTGGVYEQYF. The CDR3 region has the DNA TGTGCCAGCAGCTCGGGGACAGGGGGGGTGTACGAGCAGTACTTC. Complete variable domain (other parts from reference TRBV5-6 and TRBJ2-7): DAGVTQSPTHLIKTRGQQVTLRCSPKSGHDTVSWYQQALGQGPQFIFQYYEEEERQRGNFPDRFSGHQFPNYSSELNVNALLLGDSALYLCASSSGTGGVYEQYFGPGTRLTVT.

This chain connects TRBV28 to TRBJ2-5; weak D call: TRBD2 (5 bases). Germline V lookup: CDR1 MDHEN, CDR2 SYDVKM. V was trimmed by 3 bases and J by 6 bases, leaving 14 bases between them. This CDR3 contains 14 residues. CDR3 region: CASSFRGFAKTQYF. CDR3 coding DNA: TGTGCCAGCAGTTTCCGAGGGTTTGCGAAGACCCAGTACTTC. The complete variable domain, with remaining parts taken from reference TRBV28 and TRBJ2-5, reads DVKVTQSSRYLVKRTGEKVFLECVQDMDHENMFWYRQDPGLGLRLIYFSYDVKMKEKGDIPEGYSVSREKKERFSLILESASTNQTSMYLCASSFRGFAKTQYFGPGTRLLVL.

The chain uses TRBV28 and TRBJ1-6; D not resolved. The CDR3 length is 15 residues. Germline loops: CDR1 MDHEN, CDR2 SYDVKM. V was cut by 2 bases and J by 10 bases, with 15 bases left in between. CDR3 sequence reads: CASSLLLLGLSPLHF. The CDR3 coding sequence is TGTGCCAGCAGTTTACTATTACTTGGTTTGTCACCCCTCCACTTT.

The chain combines TRBV7-9 with TRBJ1-1; 12 bases agree with TRBD1. The CDR3 is made up of 14 amino acids. Germline values: CDR1 SEHNR, CDR2 FQNEAQ (reference sequence). The V and J ends lost 4 bases and 4 bases, in that order; junction bases with no gene match: 1. The CDR3 nucleotides are TGTGCCAGCAGCTGGGGACAGGGGGCCACTGAAGCTTTCTTT. This encodes CASSWGQGATEAFF. The full variable domain, completed using reference TRBV7-9 and TRBJ1-1, is DTGVSQNPRHKITKRGQNVTFRCDPISEHNRLYWYRQTLGQGPEFLTYFQNEAQLEKSRLLSDRFSAERPKGSFSTLEIQRTEQGDSAMYLCASSWGQGATEAFFGQGTRLTVV.

The chain links TRBV5-1 to TRBJ2-3, with a tentative D call TRBD1 (7 bases). CDR3 length equals 17 residues. Deletions cut 6 bases from V and 2 bases from J, with 22 bases between. The germline V gene encodes CDR1 SGHRS and CDR2 YFSETQ. Here the CDR3 reads CASTVFGGTANTDTQYF. The CDR3 nucleotides are TGCGCCAGCACCGTGTTTGGGGGGACAGCAAACACAGATACGCAGTATTTT.

The chain uses TRBV25-1 and TRBJ1-4, with D unresolved. The CDR3 is 16 residues long. V lost 4 bases, J lost 4 bases, and 16 bases lay in between. Germline CDR1 reads MGHDK; CDR2 reads SYGVNS. The DNA of the CDR3 is TGTGCCAGCAGTGCAGAGGGTTGGCAGCTTAATGAAAAACTGTTTTTT. Its translation: CASSAEGWQLNEKLFF.

The sample holds one count of this clone. V usage is TRBV27 and J usage is TRBJ2-7; 9 nucleotides line up with TRBD2. J was trimmed by 4 bases and V by 5 bases; bases with no gene match: 3. CDR1 and CDR2 (germline): MNHEY, SMNVEV (reference sequence). This CDR3 is 13 amino acids long. The CDR3 region has the DNA TGTGCCAGCAGTACTAGCGGGTGGTACGAGCAGTACTTC. It yields the protein CASSTSGWYEQYF.

The gene calls are TRBV27 and TRBJ2-7; 8 bases map to TRBD2. After removal of 6 bases from V and 2 bases from J, the junction contained 3 bases not matched to a gene. In germline, CDR1 is MNHEY, CDR2 SMNVEV (reference sequence). The CDR3 consists of 13 residues. The CDR3 loop reads CASRGAGAYEQYF. The CDR3 DNA follows: TGTGCCAGCAGAGGAGCGGGAGCCTACGAGCAGTACTTC.

The V and J genes are TRBV19 and TRBJ2-2, with TRBD1 identical over 9 bases. The J segment lost 5 bases and the V segment lost 6 bases, leaving 4 bases of the junction unmatched. CDR1 LNHDA and CDR2 SQIVND come from the germline V gene (reference sequence). This CDR3 comprises 14 residues. CDR3 residues: CASRGTGITGELFF. The CDR3 nucleotides read TGTGCCAGTAGGGGGACAGGGATTACCGGGGAGCTGTTTTTT.

The chain carries TRBV7-9 and TRBJ2-2, with 11 bases fitting TRBD1. Losses at the gene ends were 6 bases for V and 7 bases for J; bases not matched to a gene: 10. Germline CDR1 SEHNR, CDR2 FQNEAQ (reference sequence). There are 16 residues in the CDR3. The CDR3 protein is CASRGGQGAFHGELFF. The DNA for the CDR3 is TGTGCCAGCAGGGGTGGACAGGGGGCGTTTCACGGGGAGCTGTTTTTT.

This clone has just one count. This chain connects TRBV27 to TRBJ2-3, with D maybe TRBD1 (6 bases). In germline, CDR1 is MNHEY, CDR2 SMNVEV (reference sequence). V lost 7 bases and J 1 base, leaving 12 bases between the germline ends. The CDR3 consists of 14 residues. CDR3 in amino acids: CASNLEGGTDTQYF. The DNA for the CDR3 is TGTGCCAGCAACTTAGAGGGGGGCACAGATACGCAGTATTTT.

The chain joins TRBV19 to TRBJ1-5; tentatively, D is TRBD1 (6 bases). Germline V lookup: CDR1 LNHDA, CDR2 SQIVND (reference sequence). The V gene lost 5 bases and the J gene lost 8 bases, with 13 bases spanning the gap. The CDR3 totals 13 residues. CDR3 in DNA: TGTGCCAGTAGTTCAGGGGCCTCGGAGCCCCAGCATTTT. Residues: CASSSGASEPQHF.

The rearrangement joins TRBV11-2 to TRBJ2-1; 8 bases map to TRBD1. This CDR3 spans 14 amino acids. Germline-derived CDR1 and CDR2 are SGHAT and FQNNGV. J gave up 4 bases and V 4 bases, and 3 bases lay outside the gene matches. The CDR3 nucleotides are TGTGCCAGCAGCTCCTGGGACAGGTACAATGAGCAGTTCTTC. Encoded protein: CASSSWDRYNEQFF.

The CDR3 sequence is CASSLETAAAYNEQFF. The CDR3 bases are TGCGCCAGCAGCTTGGAAACGGCGGCCGCTTACAATGAGCAGTTCTTC. The chain has TRBV5-1 and TRBJ2-1; no reliable D call. The germline V and J ends were trimmed by 0 bases and 4 bases, with 14 bases remaining between them. This CDR3 is 16 amino acids long. Germline values: CDR1 SGHRS, CDR2 YFSETQ.

The chain combines TRBV6-5 with TRBJ2-7, with 10 bases lining up with TRBD1. The CDR3 loop spans 14 amino acids. V dropped 6 bases and J dropped 3; count of bases not matched to a gene: 5. Germline loops: CDR1 MNHEY, CDR2 SVGAGI. The CDR3 spells CASRPTGGIYEQYF. The CDR3 nucleotides are TGTGCCAGCAGGCCGACAGGGGGCATCTACGAGCAGTACTTC.

The rearrangement uses TRBV7-2 and TRBJ1-5; a weak D match, TRBD1 (5 bases). The CDR3 is 15 amino acids. Per germline, CDR1 SGHTA and CDR2 FQGNSA. V was shortened by 1 base and J by 7 bases, with 14 bases between the two germline ends. CDR3 protein: CASSLEAGFGQPQHF. In nucleotides, the CDR3 is TGTGCCAGCAGCTTAGAGGCAGGGTTCGGCCAGCCCCAGCATTTT.